The 18 T cell receptor beta chains presented below share a single source sample, sequenced in a study of OX40 agonist ivuxolimab in advanced cancers. The assay was immunoSEQ multiplex PCR, and TCRdb's table has in-frame clones only and misses some. The table shows 55,000 to 70,000 clones, with about 84% occurring only once. Sequenced here: CD4+ or CD8+ T cells sorted from blood, sampled in a trial of the OX40 agonist ivuxolimab. These receptors were collected from an adult with an advanced solid tumor such as melanoma, head and neck, liver or kidney cancer.

The table lists this clone with a few counts. CDR3 nucleotide sequence: TGTGCCAGCACCCAGGGGGCGACTAACTATGGCTACACCTTC. Protein sequence: CASTQGATNYGYTF. V usage is TRBV7-9 and J usage is TRBJ1-2, with 8 bases matching TRBD1. J gave up 0 bases and V 7 bases, and 4 bases lay outside the gene matches. Germline V lookup: CDR1 SEHNR, CDR2 FQNEAQ (reference sequence). The CDR3 length is 14 residues.

The chain combines TRBV30 with TRBJ2-5; 8 nucleotides match TRBD1. V lost 3 bases to trimming and J lost 1 base; unmatched junction nucleotides: 7. Germline V lookup: CDR1 GTSNPN, CDR2 SVGIG (reference sequence). CDR3 size: 15 residues. The CDR3 region has the DNA TGTGCCTGGAGCCTAATGGGGACAGGCCAAGAGACCCAGTACTTC. This encodes CAWSLMGTGQETQYF.

The CDR3 DNA sequence: TGTGCCAGCAGCCCCCTAGTCGGGAACATTCAGTACTTC. Amino acids: CASSPLVGNIQYF. The chain uses TRBV7-3 and TRBJ2-4, with D hard to call. Trimming took 5 bases from V and 7 from J, leaving 12 bases between them. From germline, CDR1 is SGHTA and CDR2 FQGTGA. The CDR3 totals 13 residues.

V gene TRBV29-1 combines with J gene TRBJ1-2; D remains ambiguous. Germline V CDR1 and CDR2: SQVTM, ANQGSEA. This CDR3 has 12 amino acids. V lost 3 bases, J lost 8 bases, and 13 bases lay in between. Written as DNA, the CDR3 is TGCAGCGTTGATGAGGATCCCCGGGGCTACACCTTC. It encodes CSVDEDPRGYTF.

This clone was picked up one time. The V call is TRBV28, the J call TRBJ1-5, with TRBD1 as a possible D gene (5 bases). Per the germline V gene, CDR1 is MDHEN and CDR2 is SYDVKM. The V end was cut by 5 bases, the J end by 5 bases, with 16 bases between. The CDR3 consists of 15 residues. This CDR3 is CASSGGAEPYQPQHF. CDR3 sequence (DNA): TGTGCCAGCAGTGGCGGGGCAGAGCCCTATCAGCCCCAGCATTTT.

This sequence joins TRBV6-5 and TRBJ2-3; D might be TRBD1 (6 bases). The CDR3 runs 14 residues. Between the trimmed V and J ends, which lost 6 bases and 5 bases, there was a span of 15 bases. Per the germline V gene, CDR1 is MNHEY and CDR2 is SVGAGI. The CDR3 here is CASRPHTGLDTQYF. The CDR3 DNA is TGTGCCAGCAGACCACACACAGGGTTAGATACGCAGTATTTT.

The chain couples TRBV13 to TRBJ2-2; 7 bases match TRBD1. With 5 bases clipped from V and 8 bases from J, the junction kept 5 bases outside the gene matches. The CDR3 covers 13 residues. The germline CDR1 and CDR2 sequences are PRHDT and FYEKMQ (reference sequence). The CDR3 region has the DNA TGTGCCAGCAGCGGGCCGGACAGGGGGGAGCTGTTTTTT. It encodes CASSGPDRGELFF.

The chain recombines TRBV6-1 with TRBJ1-1; a weak D match, TRBD1 (5 bases). Trimming removed 2 bases from V and 0 bases from J, with 7 bases in between. The CDR3 has 14 amino acids. The germline V gene has CDR1 MNHNS and CDR2 SASEGT. The CDR3 sequence is CASSEKGLNTEAFF. The CDR3 nucleotides read TGTGCCAGCAGTGAAAAGGGGCTGAACACTGAAGCTTTCTTT.

This sequence joins TRBV6-1 and TRBJ2-6; the D is unclear. V shed 7 bases and J shed 0 bases, with 4 bases lying between them. Germline values: CDR1 MNHNS, CDR2 SASEGT. This CDR3 has 13 residues. The CDR3 DNA reads TGTGCCAGCATCCACTCTGGGGCCAACGTCCTGACTTTC. Translating it yields CASIHSGANVLTF.

The chain is built from TRBV5-6 and TRBJ2-1; TRBD2 agrees at 14 bases. This CDR3 region has 17 residues. V shed 4 bases, J shed 2 bases, and the junction held 5 bases outside the gene matches. Germline V gene sequence: CDR1 SGHDT, CDR2 YYEEEE. The CDR3 DNA sequence: TGTGCCAGCAGCCGACTAGCGGGAGGGCTGCCCTACAATGAGCAGTTCTTC. Protein product: CASSRLAGGLPYNEQFF.

This chain uses TRBV5-1 with TRBJ1-5; D is undetermined. The germline gives CDR1 SGHRS, CDR2 YFSETQ. V lost 7 bases and J 0 bases, leaving 8 bases between the germline ends. This CDR3 has 13 amino acids. The CDR3 DNA follows: TGCGCCAGCGCCCGGGATAGCAATCAGCCCCAGCATTTT. This gives the protein CASARDSNQPQHF.

The J gene is TRBJ1-5, the V gene TRBV7-7, with 9 bases lining up with TRBD1. The CDR3 length is 14 residues. The V segment lost 4 bases and the J segment 2 bases; nucleotides outside the gene matches: 0. From germline, CDR1 is SSHAT and CDR2 FNYEAQ (reference sequence). The CDR3 reads CASSWDRGNQPQHF. The DNA of the CDR3 is TGTGCCAGCAGCTGGGACAGGGGCAATCAGCCCCAGCATTTT.

V usage is TRBV4-2 and J usage is TRBJ2-3; D uncertain. In germline, CDR1 is LGHNA, CDR2 YNFKEQ. V was pared by 0 bases and J by 0 bases, with 13 bases between. This CDR3 is built from 17 residues. CDR3 protein: CASSQESLAPSTDTQYF. The CDR3 DNA sequence: TGTGCCAGCAGCCAAGAGAGTCTGGCGCCTAGCACAGATACGCAGTATTTT.

The chain has TRBV27 and TRBJ2-7; 8 positions match TRBD1. The CDR3 is 13 residues long. The junction had 4 bases not matched to a gene; V was cut back by 6 bases and J by 3 bases. Germline V lookup: CDR1 MNHEY, CDR2 SMNVEV (reference sequence). DNA for the CDR3: TGTGCCAGCAGCCCGACAGGGGACTACGAGCAGTACTTC. Translated, it gives CASSPTGDYEQYF.

This clone appeared a single time. The chain recombines TRBV19 with TRBJ1-2; 8 bases are a match to TRBD1. CDR1 is LNHDA and CDR2 is SQIVND in the germline V gene (reference sequence). V was clipped by 1 base and J by 5 bases; unmatched bases: 6. CDR3 length: 15 amino acids. The CDR3 region is CASSIGDRLLYGYTF. As DNA, the CDR3 is TGTGCCAGTAGTATAGGGGACAGGCTCCTTTATGGCTACACCTTC. Combining the CDR3 with reference TRBV19 and TRBJ1-2 gives the whole variable domain DGGITQSPKYLFRKEGQNVTLSCEQNLNHDAMYWYRQDPGQGLRLIYYSQIVNDFQKGDIAEGYSVSREKKESFPLTVTSAQKNPTAFYLCASSIGDRLLYGYTFGSGTRLTVV.

This sequence joins TRBV6-6 and TRBJ2-5, with 8 bases that match TRBD2. The CDR3 consists of 13 residues. The germline gives CDR1 MNHNY, CDR2 SVGAGI (reference sequence). The ends lost 6 bases at V and 3 bases at J; junction bases unmatched: 3. This CDR3 reads CASRLTSEETQYF. DNA of the CDR3: TGTGCCAGCAGGTTGACTAGCGAAGAGACCCAGTACTTC.

The rearrangement uses TRBV27 and TRBJ1-4, with D perhaps TRBD1 (6 bases). Trimming stripped 9 bases from V and 5 bases from J, with 25 bases between. The CDR3 consists of 17 residues. Germline V CDR1 and CDR2: MNHEY, SMNVEV (reference sequence). CDR3 sequence (DNA): TGTGCCAGTACCGCCTTTAAAAGGACAGAGAAGAATGAAAAACTGTTTTTT. As protein: CASTAFKRTEKNEKLFF.

The genes are TRBV19 and TRBJ1-1, with 8 bases matching TRBD1. This CDR3 contains 15 residues. Trimming at V came to 5 bases and at J to 4 bases, leaving 9 bases not matched to a gene. Germline CDR1 is LNHDA and CDR2 is SQIVND (reference sequence). CDR3 amino acids: CASSPRQGMGTEAFF. The CDR3 coding sequence is TGTGCCAGTAGTCCCCGACAGGGGATGGGCACTGAAGCTTTCTTT. The full variable domain, with the rest looked up from reference TRBV19 and TRBJ1-1, is DGGITQSPKYLFRKEGQNVTLSCEQNLNHDAMYWYRQDPGQGLRLIYYSQIVNDFQKGDIAEGYSVSREKKESFPLTVTSAQKNPTAFYLCASSPRQGMGTEAFFGQGTRLTVV.